The present T cell receptor beta chain was sequenced within a study of blood T cell repertoires in COVID-19. The wider study: The samples span acute and convalescent COVID-19 from the United States, Italy and Spain.

The repertoire was sequenced with immunoSEQ multiplex PCR; TCRdb's copy has only in-frame clones and lacks some. The sample yields some 190,000 clones, more than 75% seen once. Germline V lookup: CDR1 KGHSH, CDR2 LQKENI. Trimming took 3 bases from V and 6 from J, leaving 5 bases between them. This CDR3 contains 11 residues. This clonotype originated in a man aged 35 to 55 with acute COVID-19. The specimen sequenced was PBMCs or T cells enriched from blood (not recorded which). The chain uses TRBV18 and TRBJ1-2; no clear D. This CDR3 reads CASSPLDGYTF. In DNA, the CDR3 is TGTGCCAGCTCACCCCTCGATGGCTACACCTTC. Full variable domain (outside the CDR3, taken from reference TRBV18 and TRBJ1-2): NAGVMQNPRHLVRRRGQEARLRCSPMKGHSHVYWYRQLPEEGLKFMVYLQKENIIDESGMPKERFSAEFPKEGPSILRIQQVVRGDSAAYFCASSPLDGYTFGSGTRLTVV.